One T cell receptor beta chain is described in this entry. Its target is unknown. The protocol was immunoSEQ multiplex PCR, while the TCRdb copy is restricted to in-frame clones and leaves out a portion. The sample lists about 59,000 clones, approximately 68% occurring once. Patients in the study, people with chemo-refractory metastatic non-small-cell lung cancer, received focal radiation plus ipilimumab CTLA-4 blockade. The CDR3 consists of 14 residues. The V and J ends lost 4 bases and 4 bases, in that order; junction bases with no gene match: 8. Germline CDR1 is GTSNPN and CDR2 is SVGIG (reference sequence). This specimen belongs to a study of radiotherapy plus CTLA-4 blockade in lung cancer. Study summary: Roughly a sixth of enrolled patients responded objectively, and 25% to 40% had disease control. Study-wide results and caveats: Tumor-origin TCR clones grew in blood after radiotherapy plus ipilimumab.

V gene TRBV30 combines with J gene TRBJ2-3; 7 bases match TRBD1. Material: peripheral blood, obtained from a patient treated with radiotherapy plus ipilimumab. This receptor was obtained from a human donor with non-small cell lung cancer whose response to radiotherapy plus ipilimumab could not be evaluated. DNA of the CDR3: TGTGCCTGGACTCTGGGACAGAAGTCAGATACGCAGTATTTT. Amino acids: CAWTLGQKSDTQYF.